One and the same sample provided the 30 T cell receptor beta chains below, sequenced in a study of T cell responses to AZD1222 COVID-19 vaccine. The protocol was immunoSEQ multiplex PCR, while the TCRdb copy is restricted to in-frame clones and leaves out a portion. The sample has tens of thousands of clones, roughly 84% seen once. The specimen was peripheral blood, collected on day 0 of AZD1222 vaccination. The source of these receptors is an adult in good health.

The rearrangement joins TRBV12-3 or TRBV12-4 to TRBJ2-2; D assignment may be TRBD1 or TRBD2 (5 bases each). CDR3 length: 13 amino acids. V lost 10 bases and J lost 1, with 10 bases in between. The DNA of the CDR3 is TGTGCCATCCGGGACGGGAACACCGGGGAGCTGTTTTTT. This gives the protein CAIRDGNTGELFF.

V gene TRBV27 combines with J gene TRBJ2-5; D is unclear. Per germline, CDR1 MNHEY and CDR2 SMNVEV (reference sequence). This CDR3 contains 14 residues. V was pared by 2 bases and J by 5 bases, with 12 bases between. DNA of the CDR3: TGTGCCAGCAGTTTACTGGCGCGCCAGGAGACCCAGTACTTC. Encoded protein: CASSLLARQETQYF.

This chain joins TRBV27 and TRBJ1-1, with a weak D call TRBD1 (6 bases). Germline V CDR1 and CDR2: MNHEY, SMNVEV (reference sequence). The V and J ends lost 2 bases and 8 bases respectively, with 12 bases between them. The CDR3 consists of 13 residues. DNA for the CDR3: TGTGCCAGCAGTTTAGGTGAAGGGGGAGAAGCTTTCTTT. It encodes CASSLGEGGEAFF.

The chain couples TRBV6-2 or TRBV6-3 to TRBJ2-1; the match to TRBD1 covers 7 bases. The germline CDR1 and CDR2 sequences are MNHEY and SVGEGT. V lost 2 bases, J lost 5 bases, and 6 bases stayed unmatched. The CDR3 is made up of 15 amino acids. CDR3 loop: CASSYRGQWNNEQFF. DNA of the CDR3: TGTGCCAGCAGTTACAGGGGGCAATGGAACAATGAGCAGTTCTTC.

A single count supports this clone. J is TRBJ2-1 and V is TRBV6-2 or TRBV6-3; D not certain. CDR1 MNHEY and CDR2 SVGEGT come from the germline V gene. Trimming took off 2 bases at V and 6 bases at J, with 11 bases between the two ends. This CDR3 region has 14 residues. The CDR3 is CASSYVIIGNEQFF. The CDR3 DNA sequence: TGTGCCAGCAGTTACGTGATAATCGGCAATGAGCAGTTCTTC.

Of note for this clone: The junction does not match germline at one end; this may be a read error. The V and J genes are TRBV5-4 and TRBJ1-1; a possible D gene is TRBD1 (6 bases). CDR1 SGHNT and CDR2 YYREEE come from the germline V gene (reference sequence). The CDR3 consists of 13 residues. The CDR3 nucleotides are TGTGCCAGCAGTTTGGGGGGCAACACTGAAGCTTTCTTT. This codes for CASSLGGNTEAFF.

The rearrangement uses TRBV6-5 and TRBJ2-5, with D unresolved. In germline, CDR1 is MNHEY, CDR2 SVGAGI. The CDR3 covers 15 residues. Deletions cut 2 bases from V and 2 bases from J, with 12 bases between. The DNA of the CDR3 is TGTGCCAGCAGTTACCTTGTAGGGCGGCAAGAGACCCAGTACTTC. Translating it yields CASSYLVGRQETQYF.

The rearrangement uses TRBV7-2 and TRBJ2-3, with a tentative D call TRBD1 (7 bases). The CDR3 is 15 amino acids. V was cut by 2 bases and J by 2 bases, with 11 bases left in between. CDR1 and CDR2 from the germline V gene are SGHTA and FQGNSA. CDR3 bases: TGTGCCAGCAGCTTAACCAGGGGGGTCACAGATACGCAGTATTTT. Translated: CASSLTRGVTDTQYF.

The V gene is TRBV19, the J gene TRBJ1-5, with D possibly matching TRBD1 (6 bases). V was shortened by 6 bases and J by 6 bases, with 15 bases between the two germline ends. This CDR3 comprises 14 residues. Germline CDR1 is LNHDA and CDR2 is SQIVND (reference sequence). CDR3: CASRSHRVSQPQHF. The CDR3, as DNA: TGTGCCAGTAGATCTCACAGGGTGAGTCAGCCCCAGCATTTT.

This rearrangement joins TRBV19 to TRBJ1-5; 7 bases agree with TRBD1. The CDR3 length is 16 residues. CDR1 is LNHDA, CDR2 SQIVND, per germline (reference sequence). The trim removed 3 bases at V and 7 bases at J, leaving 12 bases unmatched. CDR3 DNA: TGTGCCAGTAGTATGGCCATGACAGGGAGGAGGCAGCCCCAGCATTTT. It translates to CASSMAMTGRRQPQHF.

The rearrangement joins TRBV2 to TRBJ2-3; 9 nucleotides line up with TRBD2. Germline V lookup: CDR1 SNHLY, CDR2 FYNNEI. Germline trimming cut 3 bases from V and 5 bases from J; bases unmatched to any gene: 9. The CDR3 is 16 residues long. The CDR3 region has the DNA TGTGCCAGCAGTGAGGCGGGGGGGCCGTTGAGAGATACGCAGTATTTT. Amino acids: CASSEAGGPLRDTQYF.

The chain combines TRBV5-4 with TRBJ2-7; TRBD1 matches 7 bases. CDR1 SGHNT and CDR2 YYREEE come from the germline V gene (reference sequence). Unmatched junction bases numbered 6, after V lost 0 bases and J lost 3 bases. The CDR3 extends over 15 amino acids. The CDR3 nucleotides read TGTGCCAGCAGCTTGGGCCAGGGGGACATCTACGAGCAGTACTTC. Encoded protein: CASSLGQGDIYEQYF.

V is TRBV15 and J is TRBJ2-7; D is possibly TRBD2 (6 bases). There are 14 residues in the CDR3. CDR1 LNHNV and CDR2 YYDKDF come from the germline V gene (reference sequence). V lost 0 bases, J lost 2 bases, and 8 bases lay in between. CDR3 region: CATSREGGAYEQYF. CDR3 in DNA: TGTGCCACCAGCAGAGAGGGCGGGGCCTACGAGCAGTACTTC. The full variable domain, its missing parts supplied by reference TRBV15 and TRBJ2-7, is DAMVIQNPRYQVTQFGKPVTLSCSQTLNHNVMYWYQQKSSQAPKLLFHYYDKDFNNEADTPDNFQSRRPNTSFCFLDIRSPGLGDTAMYLCATSREGGAYEQYFGPGTRLTVT.

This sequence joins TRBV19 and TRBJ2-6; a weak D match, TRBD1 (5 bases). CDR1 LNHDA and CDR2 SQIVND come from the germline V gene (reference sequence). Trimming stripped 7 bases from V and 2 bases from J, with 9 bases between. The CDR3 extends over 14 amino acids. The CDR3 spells CASTRQPGANVLTF. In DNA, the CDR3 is TGTGCCAGTACCCGACAGCCTGGGGCCAACGTCCTGACTTTC.

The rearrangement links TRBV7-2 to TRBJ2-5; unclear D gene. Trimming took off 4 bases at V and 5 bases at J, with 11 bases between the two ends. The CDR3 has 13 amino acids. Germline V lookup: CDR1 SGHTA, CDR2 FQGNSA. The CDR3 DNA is TGTGCCAGCAGCTGGTCCACGGGTGAGACCCAGTACTTC. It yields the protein CASSWSTGETQYF.

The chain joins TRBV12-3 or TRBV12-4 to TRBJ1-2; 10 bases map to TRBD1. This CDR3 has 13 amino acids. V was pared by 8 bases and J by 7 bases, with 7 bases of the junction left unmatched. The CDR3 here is CASSWDRGGGYTF. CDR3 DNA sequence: TGTGCCAGCTCTTGGGACAGGGGCGGTGGCTACACCTTC.

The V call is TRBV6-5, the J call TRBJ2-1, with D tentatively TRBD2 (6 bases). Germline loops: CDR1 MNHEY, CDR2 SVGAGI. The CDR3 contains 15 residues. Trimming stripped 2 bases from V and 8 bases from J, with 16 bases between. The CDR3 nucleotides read TGTGCCAGCAGTTACGATCTGGGGGGAGATGATGAGCAGTTCTTC. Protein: CASSYDLGGDDEQFF.

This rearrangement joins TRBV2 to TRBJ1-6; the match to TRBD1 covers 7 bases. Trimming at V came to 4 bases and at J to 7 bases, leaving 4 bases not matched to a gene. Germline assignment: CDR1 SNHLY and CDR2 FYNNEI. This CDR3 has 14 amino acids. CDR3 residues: CASSVTGLNSPLHF. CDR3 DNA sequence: TGTGCCAGCAGTGTGACAGGGCTGAATTCACCCCTCCACTTT.

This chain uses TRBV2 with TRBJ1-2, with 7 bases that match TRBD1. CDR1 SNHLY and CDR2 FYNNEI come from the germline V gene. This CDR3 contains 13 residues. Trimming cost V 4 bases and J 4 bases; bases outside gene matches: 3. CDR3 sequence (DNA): TGTGCCAGCAGTGTAGACAGGGTCTATGGCTACACCTTC. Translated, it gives CASSVDRVYGYTF. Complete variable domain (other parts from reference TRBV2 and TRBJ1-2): EPEVTQTPSHQVTQMGQEVILRCVPISNHLYFYWYRQILGQKVEFLVSFYNNEISEKSEIFDDQFSVERPDGSNFTLKIRSTKLEDSAMYFCASSVDRVYGYTFGSGTRLTVV.

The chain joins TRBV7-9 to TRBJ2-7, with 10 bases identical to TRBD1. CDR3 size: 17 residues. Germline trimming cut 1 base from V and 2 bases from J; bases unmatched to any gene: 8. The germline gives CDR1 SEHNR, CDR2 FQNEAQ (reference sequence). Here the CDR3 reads CASSLVWDRGNTYEQYF. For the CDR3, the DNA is TGTGCCAGCAGCTTAGTCTGGGACAGGGGCAATACCTACGAGCAGTACTTC.

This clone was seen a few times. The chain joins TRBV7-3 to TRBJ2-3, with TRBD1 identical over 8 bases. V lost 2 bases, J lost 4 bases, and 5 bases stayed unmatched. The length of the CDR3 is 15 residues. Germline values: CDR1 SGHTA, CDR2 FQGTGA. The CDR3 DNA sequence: TGTGCCAGCAGCTTAGGCCAGGGGGCCGCAGATACGCAGTATTTT. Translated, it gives CASSLGQGAADTQYF.

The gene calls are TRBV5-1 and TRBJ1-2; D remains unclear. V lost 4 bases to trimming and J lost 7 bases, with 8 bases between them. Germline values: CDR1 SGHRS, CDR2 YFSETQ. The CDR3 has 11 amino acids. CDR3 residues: CASSAGGGYTF. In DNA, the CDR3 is TGCGCCAGCAGCGCTGGTGGTGGCTACACCTTC.

CDR3: CASSYQGQGGTEAFF. The CDR3 coding sequence is TGTGCCAGCAGCTACCAGGGACAGGGAGGCACTGAAGCTTTCTTT. V and J are TRBV7-2 and TRBJ1-1; 9 bases match TRBD1. Germline CDR1 reads SGHTA; CDR2 reads FQGNSA. Losses at the gene ends were 4 bases for V and 4 bases for J; bases not matched to a gene: 7. The CDR3 is made up of 15 amino acids.

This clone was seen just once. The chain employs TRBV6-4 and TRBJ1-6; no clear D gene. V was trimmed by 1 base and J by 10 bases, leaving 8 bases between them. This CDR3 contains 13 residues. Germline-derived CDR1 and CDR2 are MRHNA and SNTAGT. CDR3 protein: CASSDYEGSPLHF. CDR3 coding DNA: TGTGCCAGCAGTGACTACGAAGGGTCACCCCTCCACTTT.

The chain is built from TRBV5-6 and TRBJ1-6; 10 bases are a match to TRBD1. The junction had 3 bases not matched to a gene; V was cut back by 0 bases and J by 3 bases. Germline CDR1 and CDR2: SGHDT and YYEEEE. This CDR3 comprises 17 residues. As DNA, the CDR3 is TGTGCCAGCAGCTTGGGCGGGACAGGGGTCTATAATTCACCCCTCCACTTT. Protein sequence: CASSLGGTGVYNSPLHF.

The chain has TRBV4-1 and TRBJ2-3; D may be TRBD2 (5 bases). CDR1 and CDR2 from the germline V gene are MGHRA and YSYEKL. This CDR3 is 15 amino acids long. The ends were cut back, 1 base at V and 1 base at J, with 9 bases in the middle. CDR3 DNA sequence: TGCGCCAGCAGCCAAGTGTTTAGCGGCACAGATACGCAGTATTTT. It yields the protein CASSQVFSGTDTQYF.

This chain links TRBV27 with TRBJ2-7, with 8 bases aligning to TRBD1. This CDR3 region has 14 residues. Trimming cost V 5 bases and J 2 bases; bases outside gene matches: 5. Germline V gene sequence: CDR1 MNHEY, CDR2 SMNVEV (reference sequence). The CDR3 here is CASSDQGAAYEQYF. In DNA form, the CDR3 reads TGTGCCAGCAGTGACCAGGGGGCGGCCTACGAGCAGTACTTC.

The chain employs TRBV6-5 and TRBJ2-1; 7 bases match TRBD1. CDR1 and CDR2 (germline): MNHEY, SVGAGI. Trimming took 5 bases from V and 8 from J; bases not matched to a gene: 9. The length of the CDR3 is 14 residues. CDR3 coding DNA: TGTGCCAGCAGTAGGGGACAGTGGGGACATGAGCAGTTCTTC. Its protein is CASSRGQWGHEQFF.

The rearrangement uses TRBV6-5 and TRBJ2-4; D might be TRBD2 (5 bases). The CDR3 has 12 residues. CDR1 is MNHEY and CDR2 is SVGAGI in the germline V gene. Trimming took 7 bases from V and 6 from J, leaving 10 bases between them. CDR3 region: CASNWERNIQYF. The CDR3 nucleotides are TGTGCCAGCAATTGGGAGAGAAACATTCAGTACTTC.

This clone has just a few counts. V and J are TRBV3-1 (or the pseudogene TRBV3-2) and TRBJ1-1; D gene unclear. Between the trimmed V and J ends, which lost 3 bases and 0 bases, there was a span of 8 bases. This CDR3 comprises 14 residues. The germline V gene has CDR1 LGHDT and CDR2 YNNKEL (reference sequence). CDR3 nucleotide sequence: TGTGCCAGCAGCCAGGCTAACATGAACACTGAAGCTTTCTTT. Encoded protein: CASSQANMNTEAFF.